Given below is one T cell receptor beta chain in context. The data are from a study of blood T cell repertoires in COVID-19. The CDR3 extends over 14 amino acids. Trimming removed 3 bases at V and 1 base at J, with 10 bases between. Germline V CDR1 and CDR2: SGDLS, YYNGEE. Method: immunoSEQ multiplex PCR; TCRdb's copy keeps in-frame clones and lacks some. The table shows about 52,000 clones, with roughly 87% occurring only once. The TCR sequence derives from a human donor with active COVID-19. The donor label of this sample is uncertain. The chain joins TRBV9 to TRBJ1-1; D gene uncertain. Sequencing was done on a sample of peripheral blood. CDR3 region: CASSAQTWNTEAFF. In DNA form, the CDR3 reads TGTGCCAGCAGCGCACAAACATGGAACACTGAAGCTTTCTTT.